This T cell receptor (beta chain) was documented in a study of T cell responses to AZD1222 COVID-19 vaccine. Germline V lookup: CDR1 LNHNV, CDR2 YYDKDF (reference sequence). Trimming removed 0 bases at V and 2 bases at J, with 15 bases between. This CDR3 has 17 residues. Overall study results and limits: Vaccination with two AZD1222 doses was followed by a rise in Spike-specific TCR breadth and depth.

This clone has a single count. The antigen remains undetermined. TCRdb's copy holds only in-frame clones and misses some; the assay was immunoSEQ multiplex PCR. The table records approximately 150,000 clones, around 90% of them present only once. The starting material was peripheral blood, obtained on day 0 of AZD1222 vaccination. This receptor was taken from an adult in good health. The chain couples TRBV15 to TRBJ2-3; maybe TRBD2 (6 bases). CDR3 sequence (DNA): TGTGCCACCAGCAGAGATCAGGGAGCGGGTCCCACAGATACGCAGTATTTT. Protein sequence: CATSRDQGAGPTDTQYF.